This T cell receptor (beta chain) appears in the sequencing data of a study of T cell responses to AZD1222 COVID-19 vaccine. The method was immunoSEQ multiplex PCR; TCRdb's version includes in-frame clones alone and lacks a portion of them. The sample holds some 80,000 clones, around 85% seen once. In the case of this clone: Its antigen is as yet unknown.

Trimming took 6 bases from V and 4 from J; bases not matched to a gene: 9. Germline V gene lookup returns CDR1 SGDLS and CDR2 YYNGEE. The CDR3 has 16 residues. Study-level results: Mapped onto spike, vaccine-associated CD4 TCRs spanned it and were dominant at 160-218 and 743-854.

The TCR comes from an adult in good health. Sequencing used peripheral blood, obtained on day 0 of AZD1222 vaccination. The chain uses TRBV9 and TRBJ2-1, with 11 bases fitting TRBD2. CDR3 coding DNA: TGTGCCAGCAACCCGACTAGCGGGATAGGGTACAATGAGCAGTTCTTC. Translated, it gives CASNPTSGIGYNEQFF.